These 31 T cell receptor beta chains were all obtained from the same sample, sequenced in a study of T cells expressing NK-cell markers (dated by TCRdb to about 2020). The receptor library was made with 5' RACE. The sequencing machine was an Illumina HiSeq 2000. TCRdb reprocessed the reads and provides one entry for every CDR3 protein sequence; no DNA is given. This sample's clone table shows 200,000 to 300,000 distinct CDR3 sequences. The top ten clonotypes cover under 0.5% of the sample. Specimen: blood T cells: a sorted CD56 or NKG2C T cell subset, CD4+ or CD8+ T cells, or bulk PBMC T cells (not recorded which). The receptors originated from a man between 18 and 29 years old in good health. Donor details come from another sample of the same person, matched by shared clones.

The chain uses TRBV10-3 and TRBJ2-1; the D call of TRBD1 rests on TCRdb alone, since no DNA is present to check it. This CDR3 has 16 amino acids. Per the germline V gene, CDR1 is ENHRY and CDR2 is SYGVKD. The CDR3: CAISEPTRDDYNEQFF.

The chain is built from TRBV20-1 and TRBJ2-1; without DNA, the TCRdb call of TRBD2 cannot be checked. The germline V gene has CDR1 DFQATT and CDR2 SNEGSKA (reference sequence). This CDR3 is 14 amino acids long. CDR3 sequence reads: CSSRASVGYNEQFF.

The chain uses TRBV12-3 or TRBV12-4 and TRBJ1-2. This CDR3 spans 14 amino acids. CDR3 loop: CASSPRRTNYGYTF.

The V call is TRBV29-1, the J call TRBJ1-1; checking the TCRdb D call of TRBD1 is not possible without DNA. Germline V gene data show CDR1 as SQVTM and CDR2 as ANQGSEA. This CDR3 spans 12 amino acids. The CDR3 sequence is CSVLQGNTEAFF.

The gene calls are TRBV5-1 and TRBJ2-1; no DNA is available, so the TRBD1 call from TCRdb remains unchecked. Germline CDR1 is SGHRS and CDR2 is YFSETQ. The CDR3 spans 16 residues. The CDR3 protein is CASSLGTGSVYNEQFF.

The gene calls are TRBV7-2 and TRBJ2-5; TCRdb reports TRBD2, a call that lacks DNA to check it against. Germline V gene sequence: CDR1 SGHTA, CDR2 FQGNSA. The CDR3 has 16 amino acids. This CDR3 is CASSLGLAGHQETQYF.

V usage is TRBV24-1 and J usage is TRBJ2-6; TCRdb designates TRBD1, a call that cannot be tested without DNA. The CDR3 extends over 19 amino acids. The germline V gene encodes CDR1 KGHDR and CDR2 SFDVKD. Here the CDR3 reads CATSEGQGVFRDGANVLTF.

This rearrangement joins TRBV28 to TRBJ2-3; the TCRdb D gene call, TRBD1, has no DNA to confirm it. The CDR3 sequence is 15 residues long. From germline, CDR1 is MDHEN and CDR2 SYDVKM. CDR3 region: CASRGRERRADTQYF.

The chain recombines TRBV18 with TRBJ1-5; TCRdb calls TRBD1, which cannot be checked without DNA. This CDR3 is built from 16 residues. Germline V CDR1 and CDR2: KGHSH, LQKENI. This CDR3 reads CASSGFEGGLYQPQHF.

The V gene is TRBV12-3 or TRBV12-4, the J gene TRBJ2-7; TCRdb names TRBD1, which stays unverified in the absence of DNA. The CDR3 spans 14 residues. The CDR3 sequence is CASRGTGGVSEQYF.

This sequence joins TRBV6-1 and TRBJ1-1. Germline lookup yields CDR1 MNHNS and CDR2 SASEGT. The CDR3 totals 14 residues. CDR3 region: CASIGRNTNTEAFF.

The CDR3 is CASQRGGGPDEQFF. The rearrangement links TRBV7-3 to TRBJ2-1; the TRBD2 assignment by TCRdb is unverifiable without DNA. The V gene's germline CDR1 is SGHTA and CDR2 FQGTGA. The CDR3 extends over 14 amino acids.

The gene calls are TRBV29-1 and TRBJ2-1; TCRdb reports TRBD2, a call that lacks DNA to check it against. The length of the CDR3 is 15 residues. CDR1 is SQVTM, CDR2 ANQGSEA, per germline. The CDR3 spells CSATAGTAGFNEQFF.

The V and J genes are TRBV20-1 and TRBJ1-5. Germline V gene sequence: CDR1 DFQATT, CDR2 SNEGSKA (reference sequence). The CDR3 sequence is 13 residues long. CDR3 loop: CSASLDRNQPQHF.

V gene TRBV7-9 combines with J gene TRBJ2-2; TCRdb outputs TRBD2, but without DNA this stays unchecked. The CDR3 contains 17 residues. CDR1 and CDR2 from the germline V gene are SEHNR and FQNEAQ (reference sequence). The CDR3 protein is CASSLSLGLGNTGELFF. Combining the CDR3 with reference TRBV7-9 and TRBJ2-2 gives the whole variable domain DTGVSQNPRHKITKRGQNVTFRCDPISEHNRLYWYRQTLGQGPEFLTYFQNEAQLEKSRLLSDRFSAERPKGSFSTLEIQRTEQGDSAMYLCASSLSLGLGNTGELFFGEGSRLTVL.

The J gene is TRBJ1-6, the V gene TRBV20-1. Germline CDR1 is DFQATT and CDR2 is SNEGSKA (reference sequence). The CDR3 is 13 residues long. CDR3 protein: CSAPASRNSPLHF.

J is TRBJ2-1 and V is TRBV4-2. The V gene's germline CDR1 is LGHNA and CDR2 YNFKEQ. The CDR3 covers 15 residues. This CDR3 is CASSQVSTTFIEQFF.

CDR3 sequence reads: CASSLTGLSVYEQYF. The V gene is TRBV7-3, the J gene TRBJ2-7; TCRdb proposes TRBD2, but this gene call is untestable without DNA. The germline V gene encodes CDR1 SGHTA and CDR2 FQGTGA. The CDR3 runs 15 residues.

The CDR3 sequence is CASRDRTGKEKLFF. The gene calls are TRBV12-3 or TRBV12-4 and TRBJ1-4; lacking DNA, the TRBD1 call made by TCRdb goes unchecked. This CDR3 contains 14 residues.

This rearrangement joins TRBV19 to TRBJ2-1; the TRBD1 assignment by TCRdb is unverifiable without DNA. Germline-derived CDR1 and CDR2 are LNHDA and SQIVND (reference sequence). This CDR3 has 11 amino acids. The CDR3 spells CASSSGRGQFF. Full variable domain (remainder filled in from reference TRBV19 and TRBJ2-1): DGGITQSPKYLFRKEGQNVTLSCEQNLNHDAMYWYRQDPGQGLRLIYYSQIVNDFQKGDIAEGYSVSREKKESFPLTVTSAQKNPTAFYLCASSSGRGQFFGPGTRLTVL.

The chain recombines TRBV6-5 with TRBJ2-1; the D gene TCRdb calls, TRBD1, cannot be checked with no DNA. The CDR3 has 15 amino acids. The germline V gene encodes CDR1 MNHEY and CDR2 SVGAGI. CDR3 protein: CASSLIRGLGNEQFF.

J is TRBJ1-6 and V is TRBV6-6. The CDR3 extends over 11 amino acids. Germline CDR1 reads MNHNY; CDR2 reads SVGAGI (reference sequence). CDR3 protein: CASSRTVLLHF.

This sequence joins TRBV6-5 and TRBJ1-2; checking the TCRdb D call of TRBD1 is not possible without DNA. The germline CDR1 and CDR2 sequences are MNHEY and SVGAGI. CDR3 length: 14 residues. The CDR3 spells CASSYNSGGYGYTF.

V is TRBV12-3 or TRBV12-4 and J is TRBJ1-2; TCRdb names TRBD1, which stays unverified in the absence of DNA. This CDR3 is 16 amino acids long. CDR3: CASTAGQGAPLGGYTF.

The chain links TRBV5-1 to TRBJ2-3; TCRdb's D gene call, TRBD2, goes unchecked for lack of DNA. Germline V gene data show CDR1 as SGHRS and CDR2 as YFSETQ. The CDR3 runs to 18 residues. CDR3 loop: CASSFGTSGRRGTDTQYF. Full variable domain (rest looked up from reference TRBV5-1 and TRBJ2-3): KAGVTQTPRYLIKTRGQQVTLSCSPISGHRSVSWYQQTPGQGLQFLFEYFSETQRNKGNFPGRFSGRQFSNSRSEMNVSTLELGDSALYLCASSFGTSGRRGTDTQYFGPGTRLTVL.

The V call is TRBV10-3, the J call TRBJ2-5; TCRdb selects TRBD1, and the lack of DNA leaves this call unchecked. Germline V gene lookup returns CDR1 ENHRY and CDR2 SYGVKD. The CDR3 loop spans 15 amino acids. CDR3 loop: CAISEPQGGRVTQYF.

V is TRBV7-8 and J is TRBJ1-2; TCRdb calls TRBD1, which cannot be checked without DNA. CDR1 is SGHVS, CDR2 FQNEAQ, per germline. The CDR3 is made up of 15 amino acids. CDR3: CASSFGQGGNYGYTF.

This chain joins TRBV12-3 or TRBV12-4 and TRBJ2-2; TCRdb's assignment of TRBD1 cannot be checked, as there is no DNA. The CDR3 runs to 13 residues. CDR3 protein: CASSPGDPGELFF.

The chain links TRBV16 to TRBJ1-5; the D call from TCRdb, TRBD1, cannot be confirmed without DNA. Germline loops: CDR1 KGHSY, CDR2 FQNENV. The CDR3 length is 16 residues. CDR3 region: CASSQSRGASNQPQHF.

CDR3 residues: CASSQGSGIGETQYF. The rearrangement uses TRBV7-9 and TRBJ2-5; the D call of TRBD2 rests on TCRdb alone, since no DNA is present to check it. This CDR3 is built from 15 residues. Germline V CDR1 and CDR2: SEHNR, FQNEAQ (reference sequence).

This sequence joins TRBV27 and TRBJ2-4; the TCRdb D gene call, TRBD1, has no DNA to confirm it. This CDR3 spans 15 amino acids. Germline V lookup: CDR1 MNHEY, CDR2 SMNVEV (reference sequence). The CDR3: CASSRRQEAKNIQYF.